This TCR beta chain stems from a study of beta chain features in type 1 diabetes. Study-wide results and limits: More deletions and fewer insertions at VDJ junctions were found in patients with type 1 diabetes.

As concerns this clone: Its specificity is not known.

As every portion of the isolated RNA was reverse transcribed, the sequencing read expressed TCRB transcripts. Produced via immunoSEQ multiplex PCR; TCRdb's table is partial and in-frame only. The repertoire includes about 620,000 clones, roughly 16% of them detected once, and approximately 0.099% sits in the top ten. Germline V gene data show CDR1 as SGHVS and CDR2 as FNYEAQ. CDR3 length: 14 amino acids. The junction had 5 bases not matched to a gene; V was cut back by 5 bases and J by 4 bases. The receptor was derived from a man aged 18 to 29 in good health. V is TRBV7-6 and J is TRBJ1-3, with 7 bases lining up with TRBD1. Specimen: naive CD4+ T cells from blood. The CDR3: CASSPRTGGNTIYF. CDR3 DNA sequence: TGTGCCAGCAGCCCCCGGACAGGCGGAAACACCATATATTTT.